The 2 T cell receptor beta chains in this list originate from one sample, sequenced in a study of OX40 agonist ivuxolimab in advanced cancers. Some clones are missing from TCRdb's copy, which holds only in-frame ones; the method was immunoSEQ multiplex PCR. This sample has about 60,000 clones; approximately 86% occur once, and the top ten carry about an eighth. Sequencing was performed on CD4+ or CD8+ T cells sorted from blood, taken in a trial of the OX40 agonist ivuxolimab. The receptors were gathered from an adult with an advanced solid tumor such as melanoma, head and neck, liver or kidney cancer.

The chain joins TRBV11-2 to TRBJ2-1; D is unresolved. The CDR3 covers 12 residues. From germline, CDR1 is SGHAT and CDR2 FQNNGV. V was clipped by 5 bases and J by 5 bases, with 7 bases between them. CDR3 in amino acids: CASSPRHNEQFF. CDR3 nucleotides: TGTGCCAGCAGCCCGCGACACAATGAGCAGTTCTTC.

The J gene is TRBJ1-1, the V gene TRBV28; D unclear. Per the germline V gene, CDR1 is MDHEN and CDR2 is SYDVKM. Trimming took off 6 bases at V and 5 bases at J, with 13 bases between the two ends. The CDR3 contains 13 residues. CDR3 nucleotide sequence: TGTGCCAGCAGGCCAGAGGAAGTGACTGAAGCTTTCTTT. Its translation is CASRPEEVTEAFF.